One sample yielded the 5 T cell receptor beta chains listed below, sequenced in a study of molecular identifiers for immune sequencing clone quantification. Using its own MiXCR run on the PCR reads, TCRdb lists one record per CDR3 protein. The repertoire has about 640,000 distinct CDR3 sequences, just under 20% of them found once; the top ten carry 0.85% to 0.9%. Sequencing was carried out using naive CD8+ T cells from blood, with Jurkat cell RNA spiked in. Documented subset: FACS-sorted CD8+CD4-CCR7+CD45RA+ naive T cells. These receptor sequences come from a human donor in good health. Some libraries in this study had Jurkat cell RNA spiked in.

This chain links TRBV30 with TRBJ2-1; maybe TRBD2 (5 bases). The V end was cut by 4 bases, the J end by 1 base, with 11 bases between. This CDR3 region has 14 residues. Germline CDR1 reads GTSNPN; CDR2 reads SVGIG (reference sequence). The CDR3 sequence is CAWTSPQSYNEQFF. The CDR3 bases are TGTGCCTGGACTAGCCCCCAGTCCTACAATGAGCAGTTCTTC.

This clonotype was counted between two and nine times. This chain joins TRBV27 and TRBJ1-2, with no clear D. The CDR3 loop spans 14 amino acids. From germline, CDR1 is MNHEY and CDR2 SMNVEV (reference sequence). The V end was cut by 2 bases, the J end by 4 bases, with 11 bases between. This chain's CDR3 is CASSLKGNSYGYTF. As DNA, the CDR3 is TGTGCCAGCAGTTTAAAAGGGAATAGCTATGGCTACACCTTC.

This clonotype was detected once. Possible read error: a much larger clone is one base away. The chain has TRBV4-3 and TRBJ2-7; D possibly corresponds to TRBD1 (5 bases). There are 16 residues in the CDR3. From germline, CDR1 is LGHNA and CDR2 YSLEER. The CDR3 sequence is CASSQDRQGIYYGQYF. CDR3 coding DNA: TGCGCCAGCAGCCAAGATAGGCAGGGTATATACTACGGGCAGTACTTC.

The sample holds many counts of this clonotype. The chain employs TRBV7-9 and TRBJ2-7; either TRBD1 or TRBD2 may fit D (5 bases each). Germline V gene lookup returns CDR1 SEHNR and CDR2 FQNEAQ (reference sequence). The CDR3 runs to 15 residues. V was cut by 4 bases and J by 2 bases, with 15 bases left in between. The chain's CDR3 is CASSYSVGEAYEQYF. The CDR3 DNA reads TGTGCCAGCAGCTACTCAGTGGGGGAAGCCTACGAGCAGTACTTC.

This clonotype was counted between two and nine times. The rearrangement joins TRBV5-1 to TRBJ2-1, with D possibly TRBD2 on 5 matching bases. The V gene's germline CDR1 is SGHRS and CDR2 YFSETQ. This CDR3 contains 14 residues. V lost 0 bases to trimming and J lost 6 bases, with 10 bases between them. The CDR3 here is CASSLAAGLNEQFF. The DNA of the CDR3 is TGCGCCAGCAGCTTGGCCGCGGGTCTCAATGAGCAGTTCTTC.